Shown below are 18 T cell receptor beta chains from a single sample sequenced in a study of shared clonotypes between healthy human individuals. Some clones are missing from TCRdb's copy, which holds only in-frame ones; the method was immunoSEQ multiplex PCR. The data hold millions of clones, with approximately 92% observed a single time. The sequenced sample was naive CD4+ T cells sorted from blood. Specified subset: CD45RA+ positively selected. These receptors were collected from a man younger than 30 in good health.

This clone was seen a single time. The same CDR3 arises from other DNA sequences in this sample as well. This chain uses TRBV4-3 with TRBJ2-7; the D gene is possibly TRBD2 (5 bases). V dropped 0 bases and J dropped 2 bases, with 11 bases sitting between them. Per germline, CDR1 LGHNA and CDR2 YSLEER. The CDR3 is made up of 15 amino acids. The CDR3 DNA reads as TGCGCCAGCAGCCAAGATTCCAGCGGCGCCTACGAGCAGTACTTC. Protein product: CASSQDSSGAYEQYF.

The chain is built from TRBV21-1 and TRBJ1-5. TRBV21-1 is assigned pseudogene status. This CDR3 spans 18 amino acids. The CDR3 loop is CASSKRPGIPISNQPQHF. The CDR3 DNA reads TGTGCCAGCAGCAAACGGCCGGGCATACCCATCAGCAATCAGCCCCAGCATTTT.

With respect to this clone: This same CDR3 is encoded by further DNA sequences in the sample. V and J are TRBV6-5 and TRBJ2-7; 9 nucleotides match TRBD2. Germline lookup yields CDR1 MNHEY and CDR2 SVGAGI. The CDR3 is 15 residues long. V lost 3 bases to trimming and J lost 0 bases; unmatched junction nucleotides: 3. In DNA, the CDR3 is TGTGCCAGCAGTTATGGTAGCGGGAGCTCCTACGAGCAGTACTTC. Translation gives CASSYGSGSSYEQYF.

The chain links TRBV7-2 to TRBJ2-3, with D perhaps matching TRBD2 (6 bases). CDR1 is SGHTA, CDR2 FQGNSA, per germline. CDR3 size: 15 residues. V dropped 5 bases and J dropped 1 base, with 13 bases sitting between them. The CDR3 here is CASSRGGEGTDTQYF. For the CDR3, the DNA is TGTGCCAGCAGCCGAGGAGGGGAAGGCACAGATACGCAGTATTTT. The full variable domain, its missing parts supplied by reference TRBV7-2 and TRBJ2-3, is GAGVSQSPSNKVTEKGKDVELRCDPISGHTALYWYRQSLGQGLEFLIYFQGNSAPDKSGLPSDRFSAERTGGSVSTLTIQRTQQEDSAVYLCASSRGGEGTDTQYFGPGTRLTVL.

This sequence joins TRBV5-8 and TRBJ1-4, with D hard to call. Germline V gene data show CDR1 as SGHTS and CDR2 as YDEGEE. V lost 4 bases and J 5 bases, leaving 18 bases between the germline ends. The CDR3 totals 16 residues. The CDR3 is CASSIIPDGRNEKLFF. The CDR3 DNA is TGTGCCAGCAGCATCATACCGGACGGGCGGAATGAAAAACTGTTTTTT.

The rearrangement joins TRBV27 to TRBJ1-5, with 7 nucleotides matching TRBD1. The germline CDR1 and CDR2 sequences are MNHEY and SMNVEV (reference sequence). Trimming at V came to 5 bases and at J to 6 bases, leaving 10 bases not matched to a gene. The CDR3 loop spans 15 amino acids. The DNA of the CDR3 is TGTGCCAGCAGTCCTGACAGGGCCTCGGGTCAGCCCCAGCATTTT. It specifies CASSPDRASGQPQHF.

V usage is TRBV6-5 and J usage is TRBJ1-2; 7 bases are shared with TRBD1. CDR1 MNHEY and CDR2 SVGAGI come from the germline V gene. V lost 5 bases to trimming and J lost 2 bases; unmatched junction nucleotides: 5. This CDR3 region has 14 residues. CDR3 nucleotide sequence: TGTGCCAGCAGTACCTCGACAGGGAACTATGGCTACACCTTC. Encoded protein: CASSTSTGNYGYTF.

The chain recombines TRBV7-9 with TRBJ1-4, with TRBD1 identical over 8 bases. The germline V gene encodes CDR1 SEHNR and CDR2 FQNEAQ (reference sequence). With 6 bases clipped from V and 3 bases from J, the junction kept 6 bases outside the gene matches. The CDR3 runs to 15 residues. The CDR3 region is CASRPGQGSNEKLFF. The CDR3 DNA sequence: TGTGCCAGCAGACCAGGACAGGGCTCTAATGAAAAACTGTTTTTT.

Notes on this clone: Distinct nucleotide sequences in the sample also encode this CDR3. The rearrangement joins TRBV29-1 to TRBJ2-7; TRBD1 agrees at 7 bases. Germline V gives CDR1 SQVTM, CDR2 ANQGSEA. This CDR3 is built from 11 residues. V lost 5 bases to trimming and J lost 3 bases; unmatched junction nucleotides: 1. The CDR3 spells CSVHRGYEQYF. DNA for the CDR3: TGCAGCGTTCACAGGGGCTACGAGCAGTACTTC.

Points on this clone: Other nucleotide sequences from this sample produce the same CDR3. The V gene is TRBV28, the J gene TRBJ1-5; unclear D gene. CDR1 is MDHEN, CDR2 SYDVKM, per germline. Trimming cost V 3 bases and J 0 bases, with 6 bases left between them. The CDR3 covers 14 residues. The CDR3 DNA follows: TGTGCCAGCAGTTTGAGGGATAGCAATCAGCCCCAGCATTTT. Its protein is CASSLRDSNQPQHF.

The rearrangement uses TRBV11-2 and TRBJ1-2; D remains unclear. Germline CDR1 and CDR2: SGHAT and FQNNGV. V was clipped by 6 bases and J by 2 bases, with 13 bases between them. This CDR3 has 14 residues. CDR3 sequence: CASSPDGGNYGYTF. CDR3 DNA: TGTGCCAGCAGTCCCGACGGAGGAAACTATGGCTACACCTTC.

This chain connects TRBV6-5 to TRBJ1-2, with D unresolved. The germline V gene has CDR1 MNHEY and CDR2 SVGAGI. Trimming removed 0 bases at V and 4 bases at J, with 9 bases between. The CDR3 is made up of 14 amino acids. This CDR3 is CASSYSKGSYGYTF. CDR3 bases: TGTGCCAGCAGTTACTCGAAAGGGAGCTATGGCTACACCTTC.

The chain couples TRBV18 to TRBJ2-5; D is ambiguous. The CDR3 has 15 residues. Germline lookup yields CDR1 KGHSH and CDR2 LQKENI. V was cut by 3 bases and J by 1 base, with 12 bases left in between. Written as DNA, the CDR3 is TGTGCCAGCTCACCTTCTTTACGGACCCAAGAGACCCAGTACTTC. Its protein product is CASSPSLRTQETQYF. Combining the CDR3 with reference TRBV18 and TRBJ2-5 gives the whole variable domain NAGVMQNPRHLVRRRGQEARLRCSPMKGHSHVYWYRQLPEEGLKFMVYLQKENIIDESGMPKERFSAEFPKEGPSILRIQQVVRGDSAAYFCASSPSLRTQETQYFGPGTRLLVL.

The J gene is TRBJ1-4, the V gene TRBV28, with TRBD1 identical over 8 bases. The CDR3 has 16 amino acids. The trim removed 4 bases at V and 8 bases at J, leaving 12 bases unmatched. The V gene's germline CDR1 is MDHEN and CDR2 SYDVKM. The CDR3 is CASSSGTGKLREKLFF. For the CDR3, the DNA is TGTGCCAGCAGTTCAGGGACAGGCAAACTAAGGGAAAAACTGTTTTTT.

The chain combines TRBV5-1 with TRBJ2-7; TRBD2 agrees at 9 bases. Germline V gene lookup returns CDR1 SGHRS and CDR2 YFSETQ. The CDR3 contains 15 residues. The junction had 5 bases not matched to a gene; V was cut back by 4 bases and J by 0 bases. The CDR3 region has the DNA TGCGCCAGCAGCGAGCTAGCGGGGCTCTCCTACGAGCAGTACTTC. Its protein product is CASSELAGLSYEQYF.

The J gene is TRBJ2-3, the V gene TRBV28; D possibly corresponds to TRBD1 (5 bases). The CDR3 totals 15 residues. V was clipped by 5 bases and J by 0 bases, with 12 bases between them. Per germline, CDR1 MDHEN and CDR2 SYDVKM. This CDR3 is CASSESDTSTDTQYF. CDR3 bases: TGTGCCAGCAGTGAGTCGGACACCAGCACAGATACGCAGTATTTT.

The CDR3 DNA follows: TGTGCCATCAGCCTGACAGGGGGCGAGAAAAACATTCAGTACTTC. Translation gives CAISLTGGEKNIQYF. The V call is TRBV10-3, the J call TRBJ2-4, with TRBD1 matching over 10 bases. With V trimmed by 6 bases and J by 4 bases, 6 bases remained unmatched. Germline CDR1 and CDR2: ENHRY and SYGVKD. CDR3 length: 15 residues.

This clone occurred once. The rearrangement joins TRBV19 to TRBJ2-5; 9 bases fit TRBD2. Germline trimming cut 1 base from V and 3 bases from J; bases unmatched to any gene: 3. This CDR3 contains 15 residues. Germline loops: CDR1 LNHDA, CDR2 SQIVND (reference sequence). CDR3 protein: CASSIASGIKETQYF. CDR3 sequence (DNA): TGTGCCAGTAGTATAGCTAGCGGGATTAAAGAGACCCAGTACTTC.